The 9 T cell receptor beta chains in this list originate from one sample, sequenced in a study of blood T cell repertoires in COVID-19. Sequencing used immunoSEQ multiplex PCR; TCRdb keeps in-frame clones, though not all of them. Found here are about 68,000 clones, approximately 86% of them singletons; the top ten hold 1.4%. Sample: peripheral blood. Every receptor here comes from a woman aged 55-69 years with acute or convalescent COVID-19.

The CDR3 here is CASSFGAGLGDTQYF. Here the CDR3 DNA reads TGTGCCAGCAGCTTTGGAGCGGGGTTGGGAGATACGCAGTATTTT. The rearrangement links TRBV7-9 to TRBJ2-3; 7 bases agree with TRBD2. V shed 3 bases, J shed 5 bases, and the junction held 8 bases outside the gene matches. The CDR3 has 15 residues. Germline V gives CDR1 SEHNR, CDR2 FQNEAQ (reference sequence).

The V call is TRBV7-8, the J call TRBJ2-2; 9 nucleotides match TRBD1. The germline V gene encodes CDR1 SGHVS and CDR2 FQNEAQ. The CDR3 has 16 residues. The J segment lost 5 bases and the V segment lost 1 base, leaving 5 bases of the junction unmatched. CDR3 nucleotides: TGTGCCAGCAGCTTAGGGGACAGGGTCGCGACCGGGGAGCTGTTTTTT. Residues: CASSLGDRVATGELFF.

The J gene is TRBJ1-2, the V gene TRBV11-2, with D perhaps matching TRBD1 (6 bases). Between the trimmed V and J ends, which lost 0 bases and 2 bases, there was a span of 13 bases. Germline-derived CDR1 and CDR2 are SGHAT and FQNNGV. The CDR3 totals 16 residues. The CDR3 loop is CASSLDYDRSNYGYTF. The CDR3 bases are TGTGCCAGCAGCTTAGATTACGACAGGTCCAACTATGGCTACACCTTC.

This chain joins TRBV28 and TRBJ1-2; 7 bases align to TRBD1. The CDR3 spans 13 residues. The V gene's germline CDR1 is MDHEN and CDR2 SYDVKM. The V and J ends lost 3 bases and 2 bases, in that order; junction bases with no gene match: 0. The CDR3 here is CASSLGQNYGYTF. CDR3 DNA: TGTGCCAGCAGTTTGGGACAGAACTATGGCTACACCTTC.

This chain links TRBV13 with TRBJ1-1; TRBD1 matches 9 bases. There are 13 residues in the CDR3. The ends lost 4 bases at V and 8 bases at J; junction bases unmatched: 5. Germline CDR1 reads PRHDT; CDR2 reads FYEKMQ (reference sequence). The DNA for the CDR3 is TGTGCCAGCAGCTCTGGGACAGGGCGCGAAGCTTTCTTT. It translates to CASSSGTGREAFF.

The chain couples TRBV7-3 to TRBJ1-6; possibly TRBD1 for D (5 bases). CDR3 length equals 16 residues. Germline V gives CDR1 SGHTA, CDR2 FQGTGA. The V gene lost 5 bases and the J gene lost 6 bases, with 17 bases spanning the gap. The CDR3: CASSHNPGPGNSPLHF. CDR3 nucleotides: TGTGCCAGCAGCCATAACCCAGGGCCCGGTAATTCACCCCTCCACTTT.

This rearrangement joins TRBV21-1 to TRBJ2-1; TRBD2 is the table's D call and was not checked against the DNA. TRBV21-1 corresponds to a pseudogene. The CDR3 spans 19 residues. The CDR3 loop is CASSKVRASGGDKPNEQFF. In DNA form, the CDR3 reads TGTGCCAGCAGCAAAGTAAGGGCTAGCGGGGGGGATAAGCCCAATGAGCAGTTCTTC.

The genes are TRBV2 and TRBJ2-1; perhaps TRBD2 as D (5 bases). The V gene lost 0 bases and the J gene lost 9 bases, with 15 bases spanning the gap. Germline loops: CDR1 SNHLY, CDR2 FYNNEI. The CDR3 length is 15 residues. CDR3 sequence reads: CASSEALQAASEQFF. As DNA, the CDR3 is TGTGCCAGCAGTGAAGCGCTTCAAGCGGCCAGTGAGCAGTTCTTC.

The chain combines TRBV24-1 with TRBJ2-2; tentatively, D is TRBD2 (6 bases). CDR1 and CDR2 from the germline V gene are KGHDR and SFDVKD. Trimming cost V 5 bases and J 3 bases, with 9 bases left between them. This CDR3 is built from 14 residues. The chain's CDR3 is CATSGGLHTGELFF. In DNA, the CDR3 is TGTGCCACCAGTGGGGGACTTCACACCGGGGAGCTGTTTTTT.